These 30 T cell receptor beta chains came from one sample sequenced in a study of identical twins. TCRdb fed the 5' RACE reads into MiXCR, producing one record per CDR3 protein. This sample has about 690,000 distinct CDR3 sequences, with 5.5% to 6.5% found just once. The sequencing input was naive T cells sorted from blood. The receptor set was obtained from a man between 18 and 35 years old in good health.

On this clonotype: A read error is possible here, since a much larger clone lies one base away. The chain has TRBV12-3 or TRBV12-4 and TRBJ2-3, with D perhaps TRBD1 (6 bases). There are 16 residues in the CDR3. The CDR3 loop is CASSPLMTGSRDTQYF. CDR3 in DNA: TGTGCCAGCAGCCCGCTTATGACAGGTAGCAGAGATACGCAGTATTTT.

The J gene is TRBJ1-2, the V gene TRBV12-3 or TRBV12-4, with TRBD1 matching over 8 bases. The CDR3 consists of 13 residues. After removal of 6 bases from V and 6 bases from J, the junction contained 6 bases not matched to a gene. CDR3 DNA sequence: TGTGCCAGCAGCCCGACAGGGGCCCATGGCTACACCTTC. Residues: CASSPTGAHGYTF.

This clonotype was seen a few times. The chain links TRBV20-1 to TRBJ2-1; D is uncertain. Deletions cut 0 bases from V and 6 bases from J, with 9 bases between. Germline lookup yields CDR1 DFQATT and CDR2 SNEGSKA (reference sequence). CDR3 size: 13 residues. CDR3 coding DNA: TGCAGTGCTAGAGACCCCCCGCGCAATGAGCAGTTCTTC. This encodes CSARDPPRNEQFF.

The chain combines TRBV20-1 with TRBJ1-1, with a possible D match to TRBD1 (5 bases). Germline V gene data show CDR1 as DFQATT and CDR2 as SNEGSKA (reference sequence). The CDR3 loop spans 12 amino acids. The chain's CDR3 is CRPAGGSTEAFF. The CDR3 DNA sequence: TGCAGGCCGGCCGGGGGAAGCACTGAAGCTTTCTTT.

Many counts were recorded for this clonotype. V and J are TRBV2 and TRBJ2-1; possibly TRBD1 or TRBD2 for D (6 bases each). The CDR3 length is 15 residues. Looked up from germline, CDR1 is SNHLY and CDR2 is FYNNEI. Trimming removed 5 bases from V and 7 bases from J, with 18 bases in between. The CDR3 region is CASSRGLGKQNEQFF. CDR3 in DNA: TGTGCCAGCAGTCGGGGGCTAGGGAAACAGAATGAGCAGTTCTTC.

The rearrangement joins TRBV7-9 to TRBJ2-7; the match to TRBD2 covers 10 bases. The CDR3 is 16 residues long. Trimming took 5 bases from V and 0 from J; bases not matched to a gene: 7. The germline V gene encodes CDR1 SEHNR and CDR2 FQNEAQ (reference sequence). CDR3 loop: CASSPELAGLSYEQYF. The CDR3 DNA follows: TGTGCCAGCAGCCCCGAACTAGCGGGACTCTCCTACGAGCAGTACTTC.

This clonotype turned up a few times. The genes are TRBV18 and TRBJ1-1; D unresolved. The germline V gene encodes CDR1 KGHSH and CDR2 LQKENI. The CDR3 extends over 11 amino acids. V lost 2 bases, J lost 11 bases, and 9 bases lay in between. CDR3 residues: CASSPDEWAFF. The DNA for the CDR3 is TGTGCCAGCTCACCAGACGAATGGGCTTTCTTT.

This clonotype has at least ten counts. The V and J genes are TRBV6-5 and TRBJ2-1, with 11 bases fitting TRBD2. After removal of 2 bases from V and 2 bases from J, the junction contained 5 bases not matched to a gene. The CDR3 extends over 17 amino acids. Germline CDR1 MNHEY, CDR2 SVGAGI. The CDR3: CASSYAKGLAAYNEQFF. The CDR3 DNA follows: TGTGCCAGCAGTTACGCTAAGGGACTAGCGGCCTACAATGAGCAGTTCTTC.

In its sample, this clonotype was seen a few times. The chain has TRBV28 and TRBJ2-1; TRBD2 aligns across 9 bases. The CDR3 is 14 amino acids. Per the germline V gene, CDR1 is MDHEN and CDR2 is SYDVKM. J gave up 7 bases and V 4 bases, and 5 bases lay outside the gene matches. CDR3 DNA: TGTGCCAGCAGTTATATAGCGGGAGTTAATGAGCAGTTCTTC. This encodes CASSYIAGVNEQFF.

V and J are TRBV9 and TRBJ1-6, with 7 bases matching TRBD1. The CDR3 totals 15 residues. The V and J ends lost 0 bases and 6 bases, in that order; junction bases with no gene match: 3. CDR1 and CDR2 from the germline V gene are SGDLS and YYNGEE. The CDR3 reads CASSVEGDSNSPLHF. CDR3 in DNA: TGTGCCAGCAGCGTAGAGGGGGACAGTAATTCACCCCTCCACTTT.

This clonotype occurred many times. The J gene is TRBJ2-7, the V gene TRBV20-1; D may be TRBD2 (6 bases). The CDR3 has 14 amino acids. The ends were cut back, 3 bases at V and 9 bases at J, with 21 bases in the middle. Germline lookup yields CDR1 DFQATT and CDR2 SNEGSKA (reference sequence). The DNA for the CDR3 is TGCAGTGCTAGCCCAGACACTAGCAGTGAAGGGCAGTACGTC. Amino acids: CSASPDTSSEGQYV.

The rearrangement joins TRBV6-2 or TRBV6-3 to TRBJ2-4, with D possibly matching TRBD1 (6 bases). The germline V gene has CDR1 MNHEY and CDR2 SVGEGT. V was pared by 4 bases and J by 0 bases, with 19 bases between. The CDR3 spans 18 residues. This CDR3 is CASSSHYLTGLAKNIQYF. CDR3 DNA sequence: TGTGCCAGCAGTTCCCATTATTTGACAGGCCTAGCCAAAAACATTCAGTACTTC.

As for this clonotype: Just one base apart from a much larger clone, this may be a read error. The chain uses TRBV5-1 and TRBJ2-2; 7 nucleotides align to TRBD1. CDR3 length equals 16 residues. Germline V gives CDR1 SGHRS, CDR2 YFSETQ. The CDR3 sequence is CASSSATGTNIGELFF. The CDR3 DNA is TGCGCCAGCAGCTCCGCGACAGGGACGAACATCGGGGAGCTGTTTTTT.

This clonotype was counted many times. The chain couples TRBV7-2 to TRBJ2-1, with D unclear. The V and J ends lost 3 bases and 8 bases respectively, with 11 bases between them. The CDR3 is made up of 13 amino acids. The germline gives CDR1 SGHTA, CDR2 FQGNSA. The CDR3 DNA is TGTGCCAGCAGCTTCGGAGTAGAGGATGAGCAGTTCTTC. Its translation: CASSFGVEDEQFF.

This clonotype was seen repeatedly, ten times or more. The rearrangement uses TRBV5-4 and TRBJ1-5; 9 nucleotides align to TRBD1. This CDR3 spans 17 amino acids. Germline CDR1 reads SGHNT; CDR2 reads YYREEE (reference sequence). The V and J ends lost 5 bases and 0 bases, in that order; junction bases with no gene match: 9. CDR3 sequence: CASRPGTGTLSNQPQHF. The CDR3 coding sequence is TGTGCCAGCAGACCCGGGACAGGGACGCTTAGCAATCAGCCCCAGCATTTT.

The table lists this clonotype with many counts. The chain uses TRBV7-9 and TRBJ2-4, with 7 bases matching TRBD2. CDR1 and CDR2 from the germline V gene are SEHNR and FQNEAQ (reference sequence). J lost 8 bases, V lost 10 bases, and 17 bases had no gene match. This CDR3 spans 15 amino acids. This chain's CDR3 is CATSAGDGRVDIQYF. The CDR3 DNA reads as TGTGCCACCTCGGCGGGGGACGGGCGGGTAGACATTCAGTACTTC. The full variable domain, its missing parts supplied by reference TRBV7-9 and TRBJ2-4, is DTGVSQNPRHKITKRGQNVTFRCDPISEHNRLYWYRQTLGQGPEFLTYFQNEAQLEKSRLLSDRFSAERPKGSFSTLEIQRTEQGDSAMYLCATSAGDGRVDIQYFGAGTRLSVL.

This clonotype was picked up many times. The J gene is TRBJ1-2, the V gene TRBV5-1, with D unresolved. Germline CDR1 reads SGHRS; CDR2 reads YFSETQ. This CDR3 is 13 amino acids long. Between the trimmed V and J ends, which lost 7 bases and 5 bases, there was a span of 15 bases. CDR3 nucleotides: TGCGCCAGCGGATCCTTCACCGGGTATGGCTACACCTTC. It translates to CASGSFTGYGYTF.

The chain couples TRBV7-8 to TRBJ1-5, with D tentatively TRBD1 (6 bases). CDR3 size: 13 residues. Germline V gene sequence: CDR1 SGHVS, CDR2 FQNEAQ. Trimming shortened V by 5 bases and J by 8 bases, and 13 bases separated the two germline ends. CDR3 sequence: CASSLGGGKPQHF. In DNA, the CDR3 is TGTGCCAGCAGCCTAGGAGGGGGAAAGCCCCAGCATTTT.

The chain carries TRBV5-1 and TRBJ2-7; D perhaps matches TRBD2 (5 bases). V lost 0 bases and J 6 bases, leaving 19 bases between the germline ends. CDR3 length: 16 amino acids. Per the germline V gene, CDR1 is SGHRS and CDR2 is YFSETQ. The CDR3 spells CASSLGGGGNPGEQYF. The CDR3, as DNA: TGCGCCAGCAGCTTGGGTGGAGGAGGTAATCCCGGCGAGCAGTACTTC.

This clonotype came up a few times. The chain's CDR3 is CASTDNGPPDTDTQYF. The CDR3 DNA sequence: TGTGCCAGCACGGATAATGGCCCACCCGACACAGATACGCAGTATTTT. The chain is built from TRBV6-2 or TRBV6-3 and TRBJ2-3; D remains ambiguous. CDR1 and CDR2 from the germline V gene are MNHEY and SVGEGT. V dropped 7 bases and J dropped 2 bases, with 19 bases sitting between them. The CDR3 totals 16 residues.

This clonotype has only a few counts. J is TRBJ1-1 and V is TRBV5-1; D perhaps matches TRBD1 (6 bases). CDR3 size: 13 residues. CDR1 is SGHRS and CDR2 is YFSETQ in the germline V gene. Trimming took off 7 bases at V and 5 bases at J, with 15 bases between the two ends. The CDR3: CASQQGPHTEAFF. CDR3 nucleotide sequence: TGCGCCAGCCAACAGGGTCCCCATACTGAAGCTTTCTTT.

This chain uses TRBV3-1 with TRBJ2-7; TRBD1 matches at 10 bases. This CDR3 spans 13 amino acids. Germline-derived CDR1 and CDR2 are LGHDT and YNNKEL (reference sequence). Trimming took 4 bases from V and 7 from J; bases not matched to a gene: 4. The CDR3 sequence: CASSPRTGGEQYV. For the CDR3, the DNA is TGTGCCAGCAGCCCCCGGACAGGGGGAGAGCAGTACGTC.

This clonotype was counted ten times or more. This chain links TRBV29-1 with TRBJ2-1; the D is unclear. Trimming removed 6 bases from V and 12 bases from J, with 15 bases in between. The CDR3 spans 11 residues. Germline-derived CDR1 and CDR2 are SQVTM and ANQGSEA. The CDR3 spells CSVRPGQMQFF. The CDR3 coding sequence is TGCAGCGTGAGACCGGGCCAGATGCAGTTCTTC.

This clonotype was found a few times. V and J are TRBV7-2 and TRBJ1-5, with unresolved D. Looked up from germline, CDR1 is SGHTA and CDR2 is FQGNSA. Trimming removed 1 base from V and 7 bases from J, with 14 bases in between. This CDR3 is 15 amino acids long. The CDR3 spells CASSLDVSGRQPQHF. The CDR3 DNA sequence: TGTGCCAGCAGCTTAGATGTTAGTGGTAGGCAGCCCCAGCATTTT.

CDR3 nucleotides: TGTGCCAGCAGGCCGACAGGGATGAATGGCTACACCTTC. Translated: CASRPTGMNGYTF. The J gene is TRBJ1-2, the V gene TRBV12-3 or TRBV12-4, with 7 positions matching TRBD1. The CDR3 covers 13 residues. Germline trimming cut 6 bases from V and 6 bases from J; bases unmatched to any gene: 7.

This chain links TRBV7-9 with TRBJ1-3; D gene unclear. V lost 6 bases to trimming and J lost 4 bases, with 13 bases between them. CDR1 and CDR2 from the germline V gene are SEHNR and FQNEAQ (reference sequence). The CDR3 length is 14 residues. CDR3 coding DNA: TGTGCCAGCAGATGGACCGGAGGCGGAAACACCATATATTTT. Translated, it gives CASRWTGGGNTIYF.

Many counts were recorded for this clonotype. The gene calls are TRBV10-3 and TRBJ2-7; D not certain. Germline CDR1 and CDR2: ENHRY and SYGVKD. CDR3 length: 14 amino acids. The V and J ends lost 0 bases and 0 bases respectively, with 6 bases between them. This chain's CDR3 is CAISESLLSYEQYF. The CDR3 bases are TGTGCCATCAGTGAGTCGTTACTCTCCTACGAGCAGTACTTC.

The J gene is TRBJ2-5, the V gene TRBV5-5, with TRBD1 identical over 7 bases. The ends lost 0 bases at V and 5 bases at J; junction bases unmatched: 7. Germline CDR1 and CDR2: SGHKS and YYEKEE (reference sequence). This CDR3 spans 15 amino acids. DNA of the CDR3: TGTGCCAGCAGCTTGGTGGGACAGCAAAGGGAGACCCAGTACTTC. Translation: CASSLVGQQRETQYF.

This clonotype was observed a handful of times. CDR3 DNA sequence: TGCGCCAGCAGCTTGGCTGTGCGGGACTCCTACAATGAGCAGTTCTTC. Translation: CASSLAVRDSYNEQFF. The chain couples TRBV5-1 to TRBJ2-1; possible D gene TRBD2, 6 bases. CDR1 and CDR2 from the germline V gene are SGHRS and YFSETQ. The CDR3 spans 16 residues. Deletions cut 0 bases from V and 0 bases from J, with 10 bases between.

This clonotype was recorded a few times. The chain carries TRBV12-5 and TRBJ2-1; D perhaps matches TRBD2 (5 bases). The CDR3 spans 16 residues. Germline CDR1 and CDR2: LGHNT and FRNRAP. Trimming cost V 0 bases and J 2 bases, with 11 bases left between them. The CDR3 nucleotides read TGTGCTAGTGGTTTGGTACGCGGGTCGGCCTACAATGAGCAGTTCTTC. Residues: CASGLVRGSAYNEQFF.